These 32 T cell receptor beta chains originate from one sample sequenced in a study of CXCR3-negative and CXCR3-positive naive CD8 T cells. 5' RACE that incorporated UMI labels was used to prepare the TRB cDNA libraries. TCRdb processed the 5' RACE reads again and assigns one entry to each CDR3 protein, with no DNA. Recorded for this sample: some 130,000 distinct CDR3 sequences. Sequenced material: naive CXCR3- CD8+ T cells from blood. As for subset: CD45RO-CCR7+CD27+CD95- naive CD8+ T cells lacking CXCR3 (TNR3-). These receptors were taken from a human donor in good health. Some clones in this sample may be carry-over from other donors' samples.

This CDR3 reads CASSFGTGGVNEQFF. The chain uses TRBV12-3 or TRBV12-4 and TRBJ2-1; TCRdb's D gene call, TRBD1, goes unchecked for lack of DNA. The CDR3 covers 15 residues.

The rearrangement uses TRBV29-1 and TRBJ1-1. The CDR3 sequence is 13 residues long. Germline V gene sequence: CDR1 SQVTM, CDR2 ANQGSEA. This chain's CDR3 is CSVGGGRNTEAFF.

The J gene is TRBJ1-1, the V gene TRBV29-1. Germline CDR1 and CDR2: SQVTM and ANQGSEA. The CDR3 sequence is 12 residues long. This chain's CDR3 is CSVEIVETEAFF.

This rearrangement joins TRBV7-6 to TRBJ1-4. The CDR3 covers 14 residues. Per the germline V gene, CDR1 is SGHVS and CDR2 is FNYEAQ. CDR3 sequence reads: CASSSYSTNEKLFF.

The chain is built from TRBV4-3 and TRBJ2-7. The germline gives CDR1 LGHNA, CDR2 YSLEER. This CDR3 spans 14 amino acids. The CDR3 protein is CASSRSSSSYEQYF.

The chain uses TRBV11-2 and TRBJ2-7; TCRdb proposes TRBD2, but this gene call is untestable without DNA. CDR1 and CDR2 from the germline V gene are SGHAT and FQNNGV. The CDR3 has 16 residues. This CDR3 reads CASSWTSGRSGGEQYF.

The rearrangement links TRBV19 to TRBJ1-6. This CDR3 comprises 16 residues. Germline CDR1 is LNHDA and CDR2 is SQIVND (reference sequence). CDR3 loop: CASSIVGDLKNSPLHF.

CDR3: CSVKTDTNYGYTF. The V call is TRBV29-1, the J call TRBJ1-2. The CDR3 runs 13 residues. From germline, CDR1 is SQVTM and CDR2 ANQGSEA. The full variable domain, completed using reference TRBV29-1 and TRBJ1-2, is SAVISQKPSRDICQRGTSLTIQCQVDSQVTMMFWYRQQPGQSLTLIATANQGSEATYESGFVIDKFPISRPNLTFSTLTVSNMSPEDSSIYLCSVKTDTNYGYTFGSGTRLTVV.

The chain has TRBV20-1 and TRBJ2-3; TCRdb's D call, TRBD2, is unchecked because there is no DNA. The CDR3 runs to 16 residues. Germline V gives CDR1 DFQATT, CDR2 SNEGSKA (reference sequence). Here the CDR3 reads CSAPGTSGRSADTQYF.

The chain is built from TRBV28 and TRBJ2-7; TCRdb names TRBD1, which stays unverified in the absence of DNA. The length of the CDR3 is 14 residues. The germline V gene has CDR1 MDHEN and CDR2 SYDVKM. CDR3 amino acids: CASSHRGRHYEQYF.

V usage is TRBV15 and J usage is TRBJ1-1; TCRdb outputs TRBD1, but without DNA this stays unchecked. The CDR3 spans 17 residues. Germline CDR1 and CDR2: LNHNV and YYDKDF (reference sequence). CDR3 residues: CATSLSGTGGVEDEAFF.

The chain links TRBV9 to TRBJ2-2; TCRdb designates TRBD1, a call that cannot be tested without DNA. CDR1 SGDLS and CDR2 YYNGEE come from the germline V gene. The CDR3 loop spans 14 amino acids. CDR3 residues: CASSVVSSPGELFF.

This chain joins TRBV29-1 and TRBJ2-1. Germline-derived CDR1 and CDR2 are SQVTM and ANQGSEA. The CDR3 consists of 12 residues. The CDR3 loop reads CSVEGRSNEQFF.

V usage is TRBV3-1 and J usage is TRBJ2-1; checking the TCRdb D call of TRBD2 is not possible without DNA. CDR1 is LGHDT and CDR2 is YNNKEL in the germline V gene (reference sequence). This CDR3 contains 15 residues. CDR3 residues: CASSPWEGAFYEQFF.

The chain combines TRBV13 with TRBJ1-2. The CDR3 is made up of 13 amino acids. Germline CDR1 PRHDT, CDR2 FYEKMQ (reference sequence). CDR3 loop: CASGRRGDYGYTF. The whole variable domain, remainder taken from reference TRBV13 and TRBJ1-2, is AAGVIQSPRHLIKEKRETATLKCYPIPRHDTVYWYQQGPGQDPQFLISFYEKMQSDKGSIPDRFSAQQFSDYHSELNMSSLELGDSALYFCASGRRGDYGYTFGSGTRLTVV.

The chain has TRBV29-1 and TRBJ2-7; as DNA is missing, the TRBD2 call by TCRdb cannot be tested. CDR3 length: 16 amino acids. Germline CDR1 SQVTM, CDR2 ANQGSEA. CDR3 amino acids: CSVEDPSGSTGYEQYF.

The chain recombines TRBV5-1 with TRBJ2-1; TCRdb's D call of TRBD2 is untestable without DNA. Per the germline V gene, CDR1 is SGHRS and CDR2 is YFSETQ. There are 17 residues in the CDR3. CDR3 region: CASSDGRPLVPTIEQFF.

The chain links TRBV25-1 to TRBJ2-7; without DNA, the TCRdb call of TRBD2 cannot be checked. CDR1 MGHDK and CDR2 SYGVNS come from the germline V gene. The CDR3 totals 19 residues. This CDR3 reads CASSGPGPERQTYHYEQYF.

The chain is built from TRBV28 and TRBJ1-2. The CDR3 length is 15 residues. Germline V lookup: CDR1 MDHEN, CDR2 SYDVKM. The CDR3 reads CASSSLGQRRYGYTF.

The genes are TRBV6-5 and TRBJ2-7; TCRdb gives TRBD2 as the D gene, but with no DNA this cannot be confirmed. The CDR3 spans 15 residues. The germline gives CDR1 MNHEY, CDR2 SVGAGI. The CDR3: CAAKRAQGTSYEQYF.

The chain combines TRBV7-9 with TRBJ1-3; TCRdb designates TRBD1, a call that cannot be tested without DNA. CDR1 SEHNR and CDR2 FQNEAQ come from the germline V gene (reference sequence). This CDR3 has 16 residues. This chain's CDR3 is CASSPDLRGPGNTIYF. Looking up the rest from reference TRBV7-9 and TRBJ1-3 gives the full variable domain: DTGVSQNPRHKITKRGQNVTFRCDPISEHNRLYWYRQTLGQGPEFLTYFQNEAQLEKSRLLSDRFSAERPKGSFSTLEIQRTEQGDSAMYLCASSPDLRGPGNTIYFGEGSWLTVV.

This chain uses TRBV29-1 with TRBJ2-7; the TCRdb D gene call, TRBD1, has no DNA to confirm it. The CDR3 length is 14 residues. In germline, CDR1 is SQVTM, CDR2 ANQGSEA. The chain's CDR3 is CSVEEGTEFYEQYF.

CDR3 in amino acids: CASSTNRDEQYF. This sequence joins TRBV5-1 and TRBJ2-7; TCRdb names TRBD1, which stays unverified in the absence of DNA. Germline V gives CDR1 SGHRS, CDR2 YFSETQ. The CDR3 has 12 residues. Filled out from reference TRBV5-1 and TRBJ2-7, the complete variable domain reads KAGVTQTPRYLIKTRGQQVTLSCSPISGHRSVSWYQQTPGQGLQFLFEYFSETQRNKGNFPGRFSGRQFSNSRSEMNVSTLELGDSALYLCASSTNRDEQYFGPGTRLTVT.

CDR3 region: CASSEPPTYEQYF. This chain joins TRBV2 and TRBJ2-7. The CDR3 runs to 13 residues. The germline gives CDR1 SNHLY, CDR2 FYNNEI.

The chain employs TRBV6-6 and TRBJ2-7. The length of the CDR3 is 14 residues. Looked up from germline, CDR1 is MNHNY and CDR2 is SVGAGI (reference sequence). The CDR3 loop is CASSYSDGTYEQYF.

This chain connects TRBV24-1 to TRBJ1-4; TCRdb reports TRBD1, a call that lacks DNA to check it against. The germline CDR1 and CDR2 sequences are KGHDR and SFDVKD. The CDR3 covers 17 residues. The CDR3 sequence: CATSDPGQGPKNEKLFF.

This sequence joins TRBV12-3 or TRBV12-4 and TRBJ2-6. This CDR3 comprises 17 residues. CDR3 in amino acids: CASSSPTSNSGANVLTF.

Here the CDR3 reads CASSFGRDQYF. This rearrangement joins TRBV12-3 or TRBV12-4 to TRBJ2-5; TCRdb's D gene call, TRBD2, goes unchecked for lack of DNA. This CDR3 spans 11 amino acids.

The chain combines TRBV7-8 with TRBJ2-3; checking the TCRdb D call of TRBD2 is not possible without DNA. In germline, CDR1 is SGHVS, CDR2 FQNEAQ. There are 16 residues in the CDR3. The CDR3 loop is CASSLVLAGNTDTQYF.

V usage is TRBV29-1 and J usage is TRBJ2-2; TCRdb names TRBD1, which stays unverified in the absence of DNA. The length of the CDR3 is 17 residues. Germline CDR1 is SQVTM and CDR2 is ANQGSEA. The CDR3 protein is CSVEGLEDRENTGELFF.

V usage is TRBV20-1 and J usage is TRBJ2-7; the TCRdb call, TRBD1, lacks DNA for checking. CDR1 and CDR2 from the germline V gene are DFQATT and SNEGSKA (reference sequence). The CDR3 runs to 13 residues. CDR3 in amino acids: CSALDRDSYEQYF.

The gene calls are TRBV4-3 and TRBJ1-2. This CDR3 is built from 17 residues. Germline V gene data show CDR1 as LGHNA and CDR2 as YSLEER. The CDR3 sequence is CASSEDGAGRQFYGYTF.